Below are 24 T cell receptor beta chains sequenced from a single sample in a study of glioma-infiltrating T cells. Using RNA template, CDR3s of TCR alpha and beta were amplified with iRepertoire arm-PCR. TCRdb re-derived calls from the multiplex PCR reads in MiXCR, one entry per CDR3 protein. This sample has 90,000 to 110,000 distinct CDR3 sequences, with less than 30% found just once. Sequencing was done on a sample of glioma tissue, nonneoplastic brain tissue, or PBMCs (not recorded which). The source is a human donor with low-grade glioma or glioblastoma, undergoing nonglioma brain surgery, or in good health (not recorded which).

This clonotype has more than one count but fewer than ten. The J gene is TRBJ2-3, the V gene TRBV24-1, with TRBD1 as a possible D gene (6 bases). The CDR3 length is 15 residues. CDR1 is KGHDR, CDR2 SFDVKD, per germline. The ends were cut back, 3 bases at V and 6 bases at J, with 15 bases in the middle. The CDR3 DNA reads as TGTGCCACCAGTGATGCCCTACGGGACACCGATACGCAGTATTTT. Its translation: CATSDALRDTDTQYF.

The chain couples TRBV5-1 to TRBJ2-2; tentatively, D is TRBD1 (5 bases). Germline CDR1 and CDR2: SGHRS and YFSETQ. This CDR3 contains 14 residues. V shed 0 bases and J shed 4 bases, with 7 bases lying between them. In DNA form, the CDR3 reads TGCGCCAGCAGCTTGGGACAGACCACCGGGGAGCTGTTTTTT. Protein sequence: CASSLGQTTGELFF.

On this clonotype: One base away lies a much larger clone, so this may be a sequencing read error. The rearrangement links TRBV16 to TRBJ1-1; TRBD1 might be the D (5 bases). V was clipped by 2 bases and J by 3 bases, with 13 bases between them. This CDR3 is 15 amino acids long. Germline loops: CDR1 KGHSY, CDR2 FQNENV. The CDR3 region is CASSQRGGKDTEAFF. In DNA form, the CDR3 reads TGTGCCAGCAGCCAACGGGGGGGAAAGGACACTGAAGCTTTCTTT.

The sample holds many counts of this clonotype. The rearrangement links TRBV27 to TRBJ1-1, with a weak D call TRBD1 (6 bases). V was pared by 2 bases and J by 5 bases, with 12 bases between. Per germline, CDR1 MNHEY and CDR2 SMNVEV (reference sequence). This CDR3 comprises 14 residues. The CDR3 loop is CASSLGRGRTEAFF. The CDR3 region has the DNA TGTGCCAGCAGTTTAGGGCGGGGGCGGACTGAAGCTTTCTTT.

Many counts were recorded for this clonotype. The chain employs TRBV11-3 and TRBJ2-5, with D perhaps matching TRBD1 or TRBD2 (5 bases each). CDR3 length: 14 residues. V lost 6 bases and J 2 bases, leaving 13 bases between the germline ends. The germline V gene encodes CDR1 SGHNT and CDR2 YENEEA. The CDR3 here is CASSSQGRQETQYF. The CDR3 coding sequence is TGTGCCAGCAGTTCGCAGGGACGGCAAGAGACCCAGTACTTC.

Ten or more counts support this clonotype. The DNA of the CDR3 is TGTGCCAGCACTTTGAAAGGAGGACAGTACCTTGGGGATGAGCAGTTCTTC. It yields the protein CASTLKGGQYLGDEQFF. The chain combines TRBV27 with TRBJ2-1, with D possibly TRBD1 on 6 matching bases. V lost 7 bases and J 8 bases, leaving 27 bases between the germline ends. There are 17 residues in the CDR3. CDR1 is MNHEY and CDR2 is SMNVEV in the germline V gene (reference sequence).

The genes are TRBV5-6 and TRBJ2-3; the D gene is possibly TRBD1 (6 bases). This CDR3 spans 17 amino acids. The V and J ends lost 0 bases and 3 bases respectively, with 17 bases between them. Per the germline V gene, CDR1 is SGHDT and CDR2 is YYEEEE. The CDR3 region has the DNA TGTGCCAGCAGCTTGGCCCCCGACAGGTTGATTACAGATACGCAGTATTTT. Protein: CASSLAPDRLITDTQYF.

This clonotype was seen repeatedly, ten times or more. The CDR3 DNA follows: TGTGCCAGCAGCCGTGCAGGGCTCTATGGCTACACCTTC. Its translation: CASSRAGLYGYTF. V usage is TRBV5-4 and J usage is TRBJ1-2; possibly TRBD1 for D (5 bases). The CDR3 is 13 amino acids. Per germline, CDR1 SGHNT and CDR2 YYREEE (reference sequence). V was shortened by 4 bases and J by 4 bases, with 11 bases between the two germline ends.

The table lists this clonotype with many counts. The CDR3 bases are TGTGCCAGCAGAAGACAATTACAAGAGACCCAGTACTTC. It translates to CASRRQLQETQYF. The J gene is TRBJ2-5, the V gene TRBV27; D call uncertain. Germline assignment: CDR1 MNHEY and CDR2 SMNVEV (reference sequence). This CDR3 is 13 amino acids long. The V and J ends lost 6 bases and 2 bases respectively, with 10 bases between them.

Many counts were recorded for this clonotype. The genes are TRBV7-2 and TRBJ1-2, with 9 bases identical to TRBD1. CDR3 length: 15 amino acids. CDR1 and CDR2 (germline): SGHTA, FQGNSA. The J segment lost 0 bases and the V segment lost 8 bases, leaving 7 bases of the junction unmatched. For the CDR3, the DNA is TGTGCCAGCGGGACAGGGAATGTGGCTAACTATGGCTACACCTTC. Protein: CASGTGNVANYGYTF.

This clonotype occurred a few times. This CDR3 reads CSVGLGLNQPQHF. DNA for the CDR3: TGCAGCGTTGGGCTGGGGTTGAATCAGCCCCAGCATTTT. J is TRBJ1-5 and V is TRBV29-1, with D unresolved. V lost 4 bases to trimming and J lost 4 bases, with 11 bases between them. The CDR3 sequence is 13 residues long. Looked up from germline, CDR1 is SQVTM and CDR2 is ANQGSEA.

At least ten counts were recorded for this clonotype. This rearrangement joins TRBV5-4 to TRBJ2-5, with D possibly being TRBD1 or TRBD2 (5 bases each). The germline CDR1 and CDR2 sequences are SGHNT and YYREEE (reference sequence). V lost 3 bases, J lost 2 bases, and 17 bases lay in between. This CDR3 contains 16 residues. The CDR3 DNA reads TGTGCCAGCAGCTATGGGACCGATTTTCCTCAAGAGACCCAGTACTTC. Residues: CASSYGTDFPQETQYF.

At least ten counts were recorded for this clonotype. The chain carries TRBV29-1 and TRBJ2-1; the D is unclear. This CDR3 has 11 amino acids. Trimming stripped 0 bases from V and 7 bases from J, with 4 bases between. Germline CDR1 is SQVTM and CDR2 is ANQGSEA. Here the CDR3 reads CSVEDRNEQFF. The CDR3 DNA is TGCAGCGTTGAAGATCGAAATGAGCAGTTCTTC.

The table lists this clonotype with many counts. The chain uses TRBV19 and TRBJ1-2; tentatively, D is TRBD1 (5 bases). The ends were cut back, 9 bases at V and 7 bases at J, with 24 bases in the middle. Germline V gene sequence: CDR1 LNHDA, CDR2 SQIVND (reference sequence). This CDR3 contains 15 residues. The CDR3 loop reads CARPPVSSRVGGYTF. The CDR3 DNA reads as TGTGCCAGGCCCCCGGTATCGAGCAGGGTCGGTGGCTACACCTTC.

The V call is TRBV19, the J call TRBJ1-2; 10 bases fit TRBD1. CDR3 size: 15 residues. Germline trimming cut 5 bases from V and 4 bases from J; bases unmatched to any gene: 7. Germline lookup yields CDR1 LNHDA and CDR2 SQIVND (reference sequence). The CDR3 DNA sequence: TGTGCCAGTAGTCTCCAGGACAGGGGGACCTATGGCTACACCTTC. Translating gives CASSLQDRGTYGYTF. The full variable domain, completed using reference TRBV19 and TRBJ1-2, is DGGITQSPKYLFRKEGQNVTLSCEQNLNHDAMYWYRQDPGQGLRLIYYSQIVNDFQKGDIAEGYSVSREKKESFPLTVTSAQKNPTAFYLCASSLQDRGTYGYTFGSGTRLTVV.

This clonotype was recorded many times. The chain couples TRBV7-2 to TRBJ2-3; no definite D call. The CDR3 loop spans 12 amino acids. With 4 bases removed from V and 6 bases from J, the gap between germline ends came to 8 bases. CDR1 SGHTA and CDR2 FQGNSA come from the germline V gene. CDR3 protein: CASSSYGDTQYF. The CDR3 nucleotides read TGTGCCAGCAGCTCATACGGGGATACGCAGTATTTT.

The chain carries TRBV19 and TRBJ2-7, with 9 bases aligning to TRBD1. Germline V gene sequence: CDR1 LNHDA, CDR2 SQIVND (reference sequence). V shed 5 bases and J 2 bases; nucleotides not matched to a gene: 13. This CDR3 spans 17 amino acids. CDR3: CASSELGQGSSPYEQYF. Written as DNA, the CDR3 is TGTGCCAGTAGTGAATTGGGACAGGGCTCAAGCCCCTACGAGCAGTACTTC.

Concerning this clonotype itself: The CDR3 does not close with the conserved phenylalanine or tryptophan, likely indicating a read error. This chain links TRBV29-1 with TRBJ2-5, with D unresolved. V gave up 2 bases and J gave up 3 bases, with 10 bases separating them. The CDR3 spans 13 residues. CDR1 is SQVTM and CDR2 is ANQGSEA in the germline V gene. This CDR3 reads CSVEPTVEETQYL. DNA for the CDR3: TGCAGCGTTGAACCTACAGTAGAAGAGACCCAGTACTTA.

In this sample, this clonotype turned up many times. The V call is TRBV18, the J call TRBJ1-5; unclear D gene. The V end lost 1 base, the J end lost 0 bases, and 10 bases lay between the germline ends. Germline lookup yields CDR1 KGHSH and CDR2 LQKENI. The CDR3 has 16 residues. The CDR3 coding sequence is TGTGCCAGCTCACCACGGTCAGACTCTAGCAATCAGCCCCAGCATTTT. It translates to CASSPRSDSSNQPQHF.

This chain uses TRBV14 with TRBJ2-5, with 8 bases lining up with TRBD2. Germline CDR1 reads SGHDN; CDR2 reads FVKESK. Unmatched junction bases numbered 2, after V lost 5 bases and J lost 6 bases. CDR3 length: 12 amino acids. As DNA, the CDR3 is TGTGCCAGCAGCGCGGGGGGTAAGACCCAGTACTTC. Translation: CASSAGGKTQYF.

This clonotype was found many times. This chain links TRBV15 with TRBJ1-6; D ambiguous. The CDR3 covers 12 residues. V was pared by 2 bases and J by 10 bases, with 6 bases between. Germline V CDR1 and CDR2: LNHNV, YYDKDF (reference sequence). The chain's CDR3 is CATSRLQSPLHF. The CDR3 region has the DNA TGTGCCACCAGCAGATTACAATCACCCCTCCACTTT.

This clonotype came up once. The rearrangement links TRBV20-1 to TRBJ1-1, with D uncertain. This CDR3 comprises 13 residues. Germline lookup yields CDR1 DFQATT and CDR2 SNEGSKA (reference sequence). V lost 8 bases and J 4 bases, leaving 17 bases between the germline ends. The CDR3 DNA sequence: TGCAGTACCGCGGTCCAAATGGCCACTGAAGCTTTCTTT. This translates into CSTAVQMATEAFF.

This clonotype was seen repeatedly, ten times or more. The chain combines TRBV20-1 with TRBJ1-4, with no clear D. Germline V lookup: CDR1 DFQATT, CDR2 SNEGSKA (reference sequence). Trimming cost V 3 bases and J 8 bases, with 10 bases left between them. CDR3 length equals 12 residues. CDR3 DNA sequence: TGCAGTGCTAGTCTTACAAGGGAAAAACTGTTTTTT. Protein: CSASLTREKLFF.

This chain connects TRBV29-1 to TRBJ2-3, with 7 bases fitting TRBD2. V was pared by 7 bases and J by 2 bases, with 12 bases of the junction left unmatched. This CDR3 region has 15 residues. Per the germline V gene, CDR1 is SQVTM and CDR2 is ANQGSEA. CDR3 in amino acids: CSARIRGRPTDTQYF. The CDR3 DNA reads TGCAGCGCCCGAATTCGCGGGAGACCCACAGATACGCAGTATTTT.